This T cell receptor beta chain originates from a study of T-cell memory formation after mild COVID-19. At the level of the study: Among the donors, TCR clusters were largely specific to each donor. General observations from the study: Some SARS-CoV-2-responding clones were already detected in memory before infection. Second-wave clones that peaked on day 37 lacked confirmed SARS-CoV-2 specificity. Shrinking CD4+ clones resided mostly in CM and EM, and CD8+ ones in EMRA.

This clonotype was detected only a few times. Antigen unknown. From the 5' RACE reads, TCRdb called clonotypes with MiXCR, one entry per CDR3 protein. The sample has 450,000 or so distinct CDR3 sequences, about 23% seen once. Deletions cut 5 bases from V and 7 bases from J, with 12 bases between. This CDR3 comprises 14 residues. Germline V lookup: CDR1 SGHDN, CDR2 FVKESK. Specimen: PBMCs or a T cell subset sorted from them (not recorded which). This TCR derives from an adult woman who had mild COVID-19 (a few samples of this study predate the infection). Cell type and time point are not known. This chain uses TRBV14 with TRBJ1-6, with D unclear. This CDR3 is CASSGPGFNSPLHF. The CDR3 DNA follows: TGTGCCAGCAGCGGACCGGGATTCAATTCACCCCTCCACTTT.